Below are 24 T cell receptor beta chains sequenced from a single sample in a study of blood T cells in healthy people across ages. With a J-beta primer mix and a sample-barcoded 5' primer, a second PCR ran 7 to 11 cycles. One entry per CDR3 protein results from TCRdb running MiXCR on the 5' RACE reads. The sample comprises 600,000 to 800,000 distinct CDR3 sequences, about 50% of which are singletons, and approximately 13% rests with the top ten. The specimen was blood. The source of these receptors is a woman of 80 years or more in good health.

This clonotype was detected only once. The chain recombines TRBV20-1 with TRBJ2-4; 7 bases match TRBD2. The J call may not be correct, given that the DNA end is closer to TRBJ2-7. Germline V CDR1 and CDR2: DFQATT, SNEGSKA (reference sequence). The CDR3 extends over 13 amino acids. DNA for the CDR3: TGCAGTGCCTATTCTAGCGGCGGCTACGAGCAGTACTTC. This encodes CSAYSSGGYEQYF.

This clonotype was observed a few times. This may arise from a read error, as a much more abundant clone is one base away. The chain recombines TRBV5-1 with TRBJ2-5; no reliable D call. The CDR3 covers 17 residues. Germline lookup yields CDR1 SGHRS and CDR2 YFSETQ. V was shortened by 3 bases and J by 11 bases, with 29 bases between the two germline ends. As DNA, the CDR3 is TGCGCCAGCAGCTCAGTGGGGTCCCCCCTTGGGTACAATGAGCAGTACTTC. It codes for CASSSVGSPLGYNEQYF.

Points on this clonotype: Germline and junction disagree at one end, which may indicate a read error. The chain uses TRBV18 and TRBJ1-1; no clear D gene. Germline assignment: CDR1 KGHSH and CDR2 LQKENI. The CDR3 sequence is 14 residues long. The CDR3 DNA reads TGTGCCAGCTCAGAGATAAAAGCGAACACTGGAGCTTTCTTT. Its protein is CASSEIKANTGAFF.

V and J are TRBV29-1 and TRBJ1-2, with 9 bases fitting TRBD1. Germline assignment: CDR1 SQVTM and CDR2 ANQGSEA. Trimming cost V 6 bases and J 5 bases; bases outside gene matches: 13. The CDR3 is 15 amino acids. The CDR3 nucleotides read TGCAGCGTCCAGGCCCGCGGGACAGGGTCTTATGGCTACACCTTC. It translates to CSVQARGTGSYGYTF.

The chain employs TRBV12-3 or TRBV12-4 and TRBJ1-2, with D perhaps matching TRBD1 (6 bases). This CDR3 has 14 amino acids. With 6 bases removed from V and 1 base from J, the gap between germline ends came to 12 bases. The CDR3 nucleotides read TGTGCCAGCAGGGGGGACACGAATAACTATGGCTACACCTTC. Translating gives CASRGDTNNYGYTF.

The chain recombines TRBV5-1 with TRBJ2-5, with 12 bases matching TRBD2. The germline gives CDR1 SGHRS, CDR2 YFSETQ. This CDR3 spans 15 amino acids. Germline trimming cut 8 bases from V and 11 bases from J; bases unmatched to any gene: 16. The CDR3 spells CASRTSGTPGNEQYF. The CDR3, as DNA: TGCGCCAGTAGGACTAGCGGGACCCCGGGCAATGAGCAGTACTTC.

This clonotype was recorded many times. This chain joins TRBV12-3 or TRBV12-4 and TRBJ2-3; no clear D. The V end lost 9 bases, the J end lost 2 bases, and 6 bases lay between the germline ends. CDR3 size: 11 residues. CDR3 sequence: CASSVTDTQYF. As DNA, the CDR3 is TGTGCCAGTTCCGTCACAGATACGCAGTATTTT.

Concerning this clonotype: One base away lies a much larger clone, so this may be a sequencing read error. V is TRBV5-1 and J is TRBJ2-3, with D possibly matching TRBD2 (6 bases). Germline V CDR1 and CDR2: SGHRS, YFSETQ. The V and J ends lost 4 bases and 6 bases respectively, with 15 bases between them. This CDR3 is built from 14 residues. The CDR3 DNA reads as TGCGCCAGCAGCGTGAGGCAGGCGGGGGATACGCAGTATTTT. Amino acid sequence: CASSVRQAGDTQYF.

This clonotype was found a few times. The CDR3 DNA is TGTGCCAGCAGTTTATGGGCTCAAGAGACCCAGTACTTC. Translating gives CASSLWAQETQYF. The chain couples TRBV27 to TRBJ2-5; D call uncertain. CDR1 and CDR2 (germline): MNHEY, SMNVEV (reference sequence). The CDR3 is made up of 13 amino acids. V lost 1 base and J 2 bases, leaving 5 bases between the germline ends.

As concerns this clonotype: The CDR3 end shows no conserved phenylalanine or tryptophan, and so a read error is likely. V gene TRBV29-1 combines with J gene TRBJ2-1, with no clear D. V was clipped by 4 bases and J by 4 bases, with 17 bases between them. Germline CDR1 is SQVTM and CDR2 is ANQGSEA. This CDR3 spans 15 amino acids. The chain's CDR3 is CSVVKGGAAYNEQFS. The DNA of the CDR3 is TGCAGCGTTGTAAAAGGCGGAGCAGCTTACAATGAGCAGTTCTCC.

The gene calls are TRBV24-1 and TRBJ1-2; tentative D call: TRBD1 (5 bases). Germline V gene sequence: CDR1 KGHDR, CDR2 SFDVKD. The germline V and J ends were trimmed by 4 bases and 5 bases, with 25 bases remaining between them. CDR3 length: 18 amino acids. The CDR3 coding sequence is TGTGCCACCAGTGACCCAAAACTCTCTGACAGTCTCGGTTATGGCTACACCTTC. It translates to CATSDPKLSDSLGYGYTF.

The gene calls are TRBV20-1 and TRBJ2-1; 8 bases match TRBD1. This CDR3 has 16 amino acids. Looked up from germline, CDR1 is DFQATT and CDR2 is SNEGSKA (reference sequence). After removal of 6 bases from V and 3 bases from J, the junction contained 13 bases not matched to a gene. CDR3 DNA sequence: TGCAGTGCCCCCAATCCCTCCGGGACAGGCTACAATGAGCAGTTCTTC. It yields the protein CSAPNPSGTGYNEQFF.

There are many counts of this clonotype. The chain links TRBV10-3 to TRBJ2-1; the match to TRBD1 covers 8 bases. V shed 10 bases and J 10 bases; nucleotides not matched to a gene: 9. Germline-derived CDR1 and CDR2 are ENHRY and SYGVKD. CDR3 length: 12 residues. CDR3 protein: CASRDRLTEQFF. CDR3 DNA sequence: TGTGCCAGCCGGGACAGGTTAACCGAGCAGTTCTTC.

Many counts were recorded for this clonotype. The rearrangement joins TRBV5-4 to TRBJ2-6; D is possibly TRBD1 (6 bases). CDR1 SGHNT and CDR2 YYREEE come from the germline V gene (reference sequence). This CDR3 is built from 16 residues. Trimming removed 0 bases from V and 4 bases from J, with 11 bases in between. As DNA, the CDR3 is TGTGCCAGCAGCTTGGTTCCGGGGACAGGGGCCAACGTCCTGACTTTC. It codes for CASSLVPGTGANVLTF.

The chain couples TRBV3-1 to TRBJ2-6; D is unclear. Germline CDR1 and CDR2: LGHDT and YNNKEL (reference sequence). V lost 4 bases and J 0 bases, leaving 10 bases between the germline ends. CDR3 length: 16 residues. DNA of the CDR3: TGTGCCAGCAGCCCCTTTGGAAGCTCTGGGGCCAACGTCCTGACTTTC. Translation: CASSPFGSSGANVLTF. The complete variable domain, with remaining parts taken from reference TRBV3-1 and TRBJ2-6, reads DTAVSQTPKYLVTQMGNDKSIKCEQNLGHDTMYWYKQDSKKFLKIMFSYNNKELIINETVPNRFSPKSPDKAHLNLHINSLELGDSAVYFCASSPFGSSGANVLTFGAGSRLTVL.

The V gene is TRBV29-1, the J gene TRBJ2-1, with 11 bases aligning to TRBD2. The CDR3 is 13 residues long. Per germline, CDR1 SQVTM and CDR2 ANQGSEA. J was trimmed by 8 bases and V by 4 bases; bases with no gene match: 4. CDR3 amino acids: CSVVAGGIDEQFF. CDR3 DNA sequence: TGCAGCGTTGTAGCGGGAGGGATCGATGAGCAGTTCTTC.

This sequence joins TRBV2 and TRBJ1-3, with 12 nucleotides matching TRBD1. CDR1 is SNHLY and CDR2 is FYNNEI in the germline V gene. J gave up 0 bases and V 10 bases, and 19 bases lay outside the gene matches. This CDR3 has 20 residues. CDR3 residues: CANKTGTGGLPPTSGNTIYF. The CDR3 DNA reads TGTGCCAACAAAACCGGGACAGGGGGCCTACCGCCTACCTCTGGAAACACCATATATTTT.

Remarks on this clonotype: A much larger clonotype is one base distant, so this may be a read error. The chain carries TRBV6-5 and TRBJ1-2; D not resolved. CDR1 and CDR2 (germline): MNHEY, SVGAGI. This CDR3 contains 14 residues. The CDR3 loop reads CASSYTPGGNGCTF. The CDR3, as DNA: TGTGCCAGCAGTTACACGCCAGGCGGGAATGGCTGCACCTTC.

The V call is TRBV28, the J call TRBJ2-7, with D possibly being TRBD1 (5 bases). There are 14 residues in the CDR3. Trimming pared 3 bases from V and 0 bases from J, leaving 9 bases between. CDR1 MDHEN and CDR2 SYDVKM come from the germline V gene. The CDR3 reads CASSLTASSYEQYF. The CDR3 DNA reads TGTGCCAGCAGTTTGACAGCAAGCTCCTACGAGCAGTACTTC.

The chain is built from TRBV25-1 and TRBJ2-5; possibly TRBD1 or TRBD2 for D (5 bases each). The DNA end is more similar to TRBJ2-7, so the J call may be wrong. This CDR3 region has 13 residues. Looked up from germline, CDR1 is MGHDK and CDR2 is SYGVNS. The CDR3 DNA is TGTGCCAGCAGTGAGGGGACGGGCTACGAGCAGTACTTC. It translates to CASSEGTGYEQYF.

Ten or more counts support this clonotype. CDR3 loop: CASSIYLTDSYEQYF. CDR3 coding DNA: TGTGCCAGCAGCATATACTTGACGGACTCCTACGAGCAGTACTTC. The chain is built from TRBV3-1 and TRBJ2-7; no definite D call. This CDR3 is 15 amino acids long. Per germline, CDR1 LGHDT and CDR2 YNNKEL (reference sequence). The V end was cut by 5 bases, the J end by 0 bases, with 14 bases between.

As to this clonotype: Since a much larger clone is just one base distant, this may be a read error. CDR3 residues: CASSPRTARGFDNEQFF. The CDR3 DNA reads as TGTGCCAGCAGCCCCCGGACCGCAAGGGGGTTCGACAATGAGCAGTTCTTC. The chain has TRBV9 and TRBJ2-1, with D maybe TRBD1 (6 bases). The CDR3 loop spans 17 amino acids. In germline, CDR1 is SGDLS, CDR2 YYNGEE. V was pared by 4 bases and J by 5 bases, with 22 bases between.

As concerns this clonotype: This may be a read error, as it is one base from a much larger clone. The CDR3 coding sequence is TGCAATGCCCGCGATGTGAATACGCAGTATTTT. Residues: CNARDVNTQYF. The V call is TRBV20-1, the J call TRBJ2-3, with D hard to call. This CDR3 region has 11 residues. Per germline, CDR1 DFQATT and CDR2 SNEGSKA (reference sequence).

The chain employs TRBV20-1 and TRBJ2-7; TRBD1 matches 7 bases. The CDR3 contains 13 residues. Trimming cost V 5 bases and J 2 bases; bases outside gene matches: 6. From germline, CDR1 is DFQATT and CDR2 SNEGSKA (reference sequence). CDR3 bases: TGCAGTGCTGCCCGGGACAGTGCCTACGAGCAGTACTTC. This gives the protein CSAARDSAYEQYF.